The clone carrying this TCR beta chain showed up many times. Its target is not known. The data were obtained in a study of breast tumors, draining lymph nodes, adjacent tissues. Overall study findings and caveats: That most tumor T cells come from lymph nodes remained unproven. Data fit most tumor T cells coming from lymph node, expanding in tumor. Tumor repertoires ranked between lymph nodes and nontumor tissue in diversity, with V and J gene preferences.

Samples came from axillary lymph nodes draining the breast cancer. The CDR3 runs 14 residues. Germline V CDR1 and CDR2: SGHAT, FQNNGV. V lost 3 bases to trimming and J lost 4 bases; unmatched junction nucleotides: 5. One entry per CDR3 protein results from TCRdb running MiXCR on the multiplex PCR reads. The data show roughly 100,000 distinct CDR3 sequences, roughly 29% seen once. The V call is TRBV11-2, the J call TRBJ2-7, with 8 nucleotides matching TRBD1. Sequencing input: axillary lymph node tissue. The sequence was obtained from a female donor with breast cancer. Some clones in this sample may be carry-over from other donors' samples. CDR3 bases: TGTGCCAGCAGCTTCGGGACAGGCAATTACGAGCAGTACTTC. It codes for CASSFGTGNYEQYF.